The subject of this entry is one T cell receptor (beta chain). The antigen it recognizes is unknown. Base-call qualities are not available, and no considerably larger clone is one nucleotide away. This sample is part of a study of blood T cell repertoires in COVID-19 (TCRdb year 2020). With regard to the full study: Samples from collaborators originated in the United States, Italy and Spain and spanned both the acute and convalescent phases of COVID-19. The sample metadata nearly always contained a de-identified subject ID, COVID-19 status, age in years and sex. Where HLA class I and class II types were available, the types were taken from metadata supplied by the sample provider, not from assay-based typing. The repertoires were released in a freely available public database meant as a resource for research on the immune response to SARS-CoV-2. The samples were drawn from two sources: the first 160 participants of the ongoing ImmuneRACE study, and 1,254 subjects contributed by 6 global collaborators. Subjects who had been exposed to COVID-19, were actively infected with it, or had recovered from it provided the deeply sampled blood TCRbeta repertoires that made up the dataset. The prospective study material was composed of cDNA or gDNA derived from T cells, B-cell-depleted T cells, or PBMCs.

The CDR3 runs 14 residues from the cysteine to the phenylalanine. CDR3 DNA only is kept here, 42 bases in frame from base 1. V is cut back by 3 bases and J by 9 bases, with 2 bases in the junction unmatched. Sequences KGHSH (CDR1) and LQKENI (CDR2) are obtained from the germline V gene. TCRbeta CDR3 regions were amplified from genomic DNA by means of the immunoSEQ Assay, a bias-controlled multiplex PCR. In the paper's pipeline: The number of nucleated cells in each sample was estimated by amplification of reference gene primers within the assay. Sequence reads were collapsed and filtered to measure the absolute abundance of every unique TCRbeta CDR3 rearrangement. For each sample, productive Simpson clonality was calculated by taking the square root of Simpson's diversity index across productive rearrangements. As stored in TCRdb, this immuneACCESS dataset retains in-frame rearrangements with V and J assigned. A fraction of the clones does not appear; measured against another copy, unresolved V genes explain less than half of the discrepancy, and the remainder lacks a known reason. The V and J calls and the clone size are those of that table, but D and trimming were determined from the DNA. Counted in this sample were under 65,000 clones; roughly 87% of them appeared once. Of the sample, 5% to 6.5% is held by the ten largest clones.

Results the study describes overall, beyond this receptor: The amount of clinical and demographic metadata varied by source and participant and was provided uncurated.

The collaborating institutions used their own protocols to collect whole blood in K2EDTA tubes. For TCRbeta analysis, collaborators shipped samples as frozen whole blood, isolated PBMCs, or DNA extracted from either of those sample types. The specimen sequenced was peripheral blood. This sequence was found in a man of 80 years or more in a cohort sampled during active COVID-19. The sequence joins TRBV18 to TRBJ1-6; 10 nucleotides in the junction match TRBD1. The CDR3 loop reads CASSPRDRGSPLHF. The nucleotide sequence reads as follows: TGTGCCAGCTCACCCCGGGACAGGGGTTCACCCCTCCACTTT.